This entry describes one T cell receptor (beta chain). Trimming shortened V by 5 bases and J by 7 bases, and 15 bases separated the two germline ends. CDR1 and CDR2 (germline): SGHAT, FQNNGV. The CDR3 covers 15 residues. In the study's own analysis: Reference gene primer amplification in the assay estimated nucleated cell counts. The method was immunoSEQ multiplex PCR; TCRdb's version includes in-frame clones alone and lacks a portion of them. The V and J calls and clone size were taken over from that table, and D and trimming were inferred from the DNA. Counted here are about 52,000 clones, roughly 86% occurring once; the ten biggest clones make up approximately 8.8%. This record belongs to a study of blood T cell repertoires in COVID-19. Study in general: Acute and convalescent COVID-19 specimens originated in the United States, Italy and Spain. The cDNA or gDNA used as material had been derived from T cells, B-cell-depleted T cells, or PBMCs.

This sequence was found in an elderly man with active or convalescent COVID-19. The rearrangement joins TRBV11-2 to TRBJ1-6, with TRBD1 as a possible D gene (6 bases). The specimen was peripheral blood. The CDR3: CASSLRGIRNSPLHF. The CDR3 DNA follows: TGTGCCAGCAGCCTCAGGGGAATTAGAAATTCACCCCTCCACTTT.